This is a list of T cell receptor beta chains from one sample in a study of T cell responses to AZD1222 COVID-19 vaccine. This table comes from immunoSEQ multiplex PCR, and its TCRdb copy is limited to in-frame clones, with some not included. Of approximately 150,000 clones listed, just under 90% are singletons. The sample here was peripheral blood, taken 28 days after the second dose of the MenACWY control vaccine. The source is an adult who received the MenACWY meningococcal vaccine as a control. CDR3s leave out the opening cysteine and the closing phenylalanine or tryptophan. The order of the fields is V gene, CDR3 protein.

>TRBV7-9
ASSLRDQPQH
>TRBV7-9
ASGPRSGLASSYEQY
>TRBV30
AWGPLGLVGNQPQH
>TRBV7-8
ASRFGGMNTEAF
>TRBV19
ASSPPGWQPQH
>TRBV19
ASSISGGANEKLF
>TRBV6-2/TRBV6-3
ASSYGRGSHSYEQY
>TRBV24-1
ATMGQGNGYT
>TRBV6-5
ASSYIQGSGDTQY
>TRBV20-1
RDSDTQY
>TRBV2
ASSDQGRNTGELF
>TRBV7-9
ASSSTAGHLTDTQY
>TRBV27
ASSLSGVGTWETQY
>TRBV28
ASKQTANYGYT
>TRBV6-5
ASSFTGGASYEQY
>TRBV19
ASSIGQETQY
>TRBV4-1
ASSQGEIGNIQY
>TRBV6-2/TRBV6-3
ASSYSRARLTYEQY
>TRBV28
ASSGELSTDTQY
>TRBV27
ASSLGGGSNQPQH
>TRBV24-1
ATRRAGADTQY
>TRBV7-2
ASSRDTGVDEQY
>TRBV10-1
ASSITGTGANEQF
>TRBV4-2
ASSQEEGLQEKLF
>TRBV6-5
ASSYSGYSNQPQH
>TRBV24-1
ATRSPTPQGVGTGELF
>TRBV3-1/TRBV3-2
ASSRDRGYGYT
>TRBV18
ASSPPSGVEETQY